This T cell receptor beta chain originates from a study of T cells in Graves' hyperthyroidism and ophthalmopathy. The CDR3 regions of TCR beta were amplified from RNA transcripts. During a first-round RT-PCR of the TCR CDR3, the HTBI primer set was used. MiXCR was run by TCRdb on the multiplex PCR reads, yielding one entry per CDR3 protein. The sample records hundreds of thousands of distinct CDR3 sequences, approximately 23% being singletons. Findings and limits, study-wide: In the blood, most expanded thyroid clonotypes above 0.001 appeared as well.

PBMCs were collected from a 10 ml volume of fresh peripheral blood. Turning to this clonotype: Its antigen remains unknown.

Sequencing was performed on blood. The TCR sequence derives from a woman aged 70-85 years with Graves' ophthalmopathy.

CDR3 sequence: CASSLDLREKRTNEQFF. The CDR3, as DNA: TGCGCCAGCAGCTTGGATCTCCGGGAGAAGCGAACCAATGAGCAGTTCTTC. This chain links TRBV5-1 with TRBJ2-1; a weak D match, TRBD2 (6 bases). CDR3 size: 17 residues. Between the trimmed V and J ends, which lost 0 bases and 6 bases, there was a span of 19 bases. In germline, CDR1 is SGHRS, CDR2 YFSETQ.